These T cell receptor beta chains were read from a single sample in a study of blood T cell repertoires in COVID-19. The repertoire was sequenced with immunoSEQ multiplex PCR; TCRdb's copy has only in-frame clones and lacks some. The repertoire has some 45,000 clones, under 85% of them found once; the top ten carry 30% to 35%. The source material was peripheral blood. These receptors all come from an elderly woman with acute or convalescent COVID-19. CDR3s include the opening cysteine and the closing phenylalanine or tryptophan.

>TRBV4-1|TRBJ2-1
CASSQRVLREGAYEFF
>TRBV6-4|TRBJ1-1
CASSDSGGSVEAFF
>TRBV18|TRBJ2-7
CASSPQIADPAAYEQYF
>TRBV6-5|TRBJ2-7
CASSPAGGREQYF
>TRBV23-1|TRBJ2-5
CASSASGTKEVPQETQYF
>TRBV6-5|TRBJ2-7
CATDLTGIHEQYF
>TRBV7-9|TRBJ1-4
CASSKRQGGSDEKLFF
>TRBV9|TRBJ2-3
CASSVKSPGLTDTQYF
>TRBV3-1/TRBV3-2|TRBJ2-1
CASRLNRGRSYNEQFF
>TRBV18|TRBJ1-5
CASSPGSNQPQHF
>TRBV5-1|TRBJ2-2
CASSFERQGGTGELFF
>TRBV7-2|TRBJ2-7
CASSSRLAGGREQYF
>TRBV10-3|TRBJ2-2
CAISEGLGDTGELFF
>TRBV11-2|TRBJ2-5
CASSLEQGGGGETQYF
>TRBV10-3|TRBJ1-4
CAITPLQGSYEKLFF
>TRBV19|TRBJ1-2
CASSIVAPDSYGYTF
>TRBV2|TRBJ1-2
CASMGGGYGYTF
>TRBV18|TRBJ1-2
CASSPGQHESYGYTF
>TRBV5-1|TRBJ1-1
CASSQPGTGDTEAFF
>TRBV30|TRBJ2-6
CGGQGYVANVLTF
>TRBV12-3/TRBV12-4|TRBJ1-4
CASSLGQVGKLFF
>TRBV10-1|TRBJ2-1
CASSEAGGFHNEQFF
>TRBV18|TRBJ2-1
CASSPSLAGGEQFF
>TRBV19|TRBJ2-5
CASSSTSANQETQYF
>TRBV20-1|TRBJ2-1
CSASDRDEQFF
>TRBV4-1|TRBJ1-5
CASSQVETGNQPQHF
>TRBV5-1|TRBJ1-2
CASSLFLANYGYTF
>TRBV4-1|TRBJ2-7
CASSQGLAGVGNEQYF
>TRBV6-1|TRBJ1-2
CASSEVGHPNYGYTF
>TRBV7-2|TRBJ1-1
CASSLSRANTEAFF
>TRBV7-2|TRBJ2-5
CASSPPPRTFQEAQYF
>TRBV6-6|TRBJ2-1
CASSPGTSGRAQFF
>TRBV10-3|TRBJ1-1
CAISTGVGATEAFF
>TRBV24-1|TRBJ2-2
CATSAEVGARGQVNTGELFF
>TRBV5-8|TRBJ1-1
CASSTYRVNTEAFF
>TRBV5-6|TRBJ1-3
CASSRTGNGNTIYF
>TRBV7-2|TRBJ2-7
CASSLTPGRPPEEQYF
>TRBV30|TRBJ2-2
CAWRRRDITGELFF
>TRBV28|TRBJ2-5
CASSLYAGQGEETQYF
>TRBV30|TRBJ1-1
CAWSELPPGIEAFF
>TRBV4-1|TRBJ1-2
CASSTPRGNYGYTF
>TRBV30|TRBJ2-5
CAWSGASRETQYF
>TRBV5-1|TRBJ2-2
CASSPAPSGTGELFF
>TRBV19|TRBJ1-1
CASSFQGASNTEAFF
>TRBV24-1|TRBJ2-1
CATSDSRLAGRNEQFF
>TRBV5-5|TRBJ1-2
CASSLPTGDGYTF
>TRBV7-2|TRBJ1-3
CASSNGQGSGNTIYF
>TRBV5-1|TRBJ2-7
CASSLDLVAYEQYF
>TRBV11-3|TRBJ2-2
CASSTAGGELFF
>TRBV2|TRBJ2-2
CASSLEPNTGELFF